A single T cell receptor beta chain is shown here with its context. This record comes from a study of technical replicates of blood from a few donors. Only in-frame clones appear in the TCRdb table, and some are missing; sequencing was by immunoSEQ multiplex PCR. The sample yields about 80,000 clones, 85% to 95% seen once. CDR3 length: 15 amino acids. Looked up from germline, CDR1 is SGHVS and CDR2 is FQNEAQ. V was trimmed by 1 base and J by 0 bases, leaving 9 bases between them. The chain combines TRBV7-8 with TRBJ1-1; D gene ambiguous. The receptor was derived from a human donor in good health. The sample comprised T cells isolated from PBMCs. In nucleotides, the CDR3 is TGTGCCAGCAGCTTAGAGGAGGCGATGAACACTGAAGCTTTCTTT. This codes for CASSLEEAMNTEAFF.